This T cell receptor beta chain was captured by sequencing in a study of identifying expanded T cells in peripheral blood. Study findings and constraints: Clone count variance between approximately two-week samples rose with total template count. Technical replicates showed roughly 1.2 changed clones; two weeks roughly 16; four weeks 19.

TCRdb keeps only in-frame clones here, not all; method: immunoSEQ multiplex PCR. In the table there are around 100,000 clones, approximately 90% of which are singletons. The length of the CDR3 is 14 residues. V lost 5 bases to trimming and J lost 4 bases, with 12 bases between them. CDR1 is MNHNY, CDR2 SVGAGI, per germline (reference sequence). Turning to this clone: Its target is not known.

Collection occurred without any documented infections or immune events in donors. The TCR comes from a person aged 18-69 years in good health. The chain has TRBV6-6 and TRBJ1-5; D perhaps matches TRBD1 (6 bases). Sequencing input: blood. The CDR3 DNA reads TGTGCCAGCAGTACTGGACAGCGAAATCAGCCCCAGCATTTT. Amino acids: CASSTGQRNQPQHF.